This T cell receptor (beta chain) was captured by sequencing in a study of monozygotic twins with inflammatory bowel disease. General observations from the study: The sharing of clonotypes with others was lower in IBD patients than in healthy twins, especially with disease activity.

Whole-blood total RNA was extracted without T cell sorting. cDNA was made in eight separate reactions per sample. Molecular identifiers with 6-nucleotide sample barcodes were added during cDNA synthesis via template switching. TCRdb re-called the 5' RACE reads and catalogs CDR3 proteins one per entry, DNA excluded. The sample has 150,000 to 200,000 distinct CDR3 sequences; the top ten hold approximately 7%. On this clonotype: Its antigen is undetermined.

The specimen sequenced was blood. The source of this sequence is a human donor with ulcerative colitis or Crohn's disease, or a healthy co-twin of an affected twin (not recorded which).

CDR3 loop: CASAGRDVEETQYF. The chain employs TRBV5-1 and TRBJ2-5; no DNA is available, so the TRBD2 call from TCRdb remains unchecked. Germline loops: CDR1 SGHRS, CDR2 YFSETQ. This CDR3 is built from 14 residues.